This T cell receptor beta chain was documented in a study of T cells after yellow fever vaccination. The CDR3 is 17 residues long. The germline gives CDR1 SEHNR, CDR2 FQNEAQ (reference sequence). With 5 bases removed from V and 5 bases from J, the gap between germline ends came to 24 bases. TCRdb re-analysed the 5' RACE reads in MiXCR, keeping a single row per CDR3 protein. The data show 600,000 to 750,000 distinct CDR3 sequences, roughly 12% seen once. The V call is TRBV7-9, the J call TRBJ2-5; D might be TRBD1 or TRBD2, each matching 6 bases. This receptor was obtained from a man aged 30-40 years who received the YFV17D yellow fever vaccine. The sequenced sample was PBMCs, obtained on the day of the yellow fever booster vaccination. This CDR3 reads CASSHTEGGTSWETQYF. In DNA form, the CDR3 reads TGTGCCAGCAGCCATACGGAGGGGGGAACTTCGTGGGAGACCCAGTACTTC.